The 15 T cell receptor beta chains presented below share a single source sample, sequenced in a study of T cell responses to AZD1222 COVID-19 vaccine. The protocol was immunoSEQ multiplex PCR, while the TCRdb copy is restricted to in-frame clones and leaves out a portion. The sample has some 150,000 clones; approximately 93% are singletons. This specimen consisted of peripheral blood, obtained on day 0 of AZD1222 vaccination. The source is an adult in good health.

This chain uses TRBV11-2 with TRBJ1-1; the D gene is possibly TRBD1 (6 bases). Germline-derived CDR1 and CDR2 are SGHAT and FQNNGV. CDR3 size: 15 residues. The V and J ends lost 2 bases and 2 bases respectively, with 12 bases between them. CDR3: CASSLIRDKNTEAFF. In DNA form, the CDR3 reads TGTGCCAGCAGCTTAATCCGGGACAAAAACACTGAAGCTTTCTTT.

CDR3 nucleotides: TGTGCCAGCAGACACGGGACAGCGAGGGGTAATGAAAAACTGTTTTTT. It codes for CASRHGTARGNEKLFF. The chain couples TRBV5-6 to TRBJ1-4; 7 bases match TRBD1. This CDR3 spans 16 amino acids. In germline, CDR1 is SGHDT, CDR2 YYEEEE. The V gene end was trimmed by 5 bases and the J gene end by 4 bases; junction bases not matched to a gene: 11.

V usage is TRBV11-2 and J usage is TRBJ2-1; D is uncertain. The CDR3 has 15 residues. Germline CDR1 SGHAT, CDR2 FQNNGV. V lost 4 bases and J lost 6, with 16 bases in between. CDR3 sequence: CASSSLDYGGNEQFF. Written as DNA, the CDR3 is TGTGCCAGCAGCTCCTTAGATTACGGCGGCAATGAGCAGTTCTTC.

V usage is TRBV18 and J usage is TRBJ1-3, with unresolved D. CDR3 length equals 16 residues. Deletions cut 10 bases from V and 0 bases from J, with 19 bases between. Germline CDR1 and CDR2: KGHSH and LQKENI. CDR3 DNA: TGTGCCACTAGCGGGCTCCCCGCTTACTCTGGAAACACCATATATTTT. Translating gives CATSGLPAYSGNTIYF.

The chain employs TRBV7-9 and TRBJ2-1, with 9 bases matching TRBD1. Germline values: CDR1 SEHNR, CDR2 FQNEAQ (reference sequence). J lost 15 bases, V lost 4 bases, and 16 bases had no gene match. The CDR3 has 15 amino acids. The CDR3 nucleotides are TGTGCCAGCAGCTCGAGGGACAGGGATCCCCCTACCTCGTTCTTC. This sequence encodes CASSSRDRDPPTSFF.

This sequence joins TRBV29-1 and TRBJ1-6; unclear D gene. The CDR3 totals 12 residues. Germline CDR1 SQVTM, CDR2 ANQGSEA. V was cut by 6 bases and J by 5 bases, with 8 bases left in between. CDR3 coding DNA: TGCAGCGTCGGTACAGATAATTCACCCCTCCACTTT. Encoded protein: CSVGTDNSPLHF.

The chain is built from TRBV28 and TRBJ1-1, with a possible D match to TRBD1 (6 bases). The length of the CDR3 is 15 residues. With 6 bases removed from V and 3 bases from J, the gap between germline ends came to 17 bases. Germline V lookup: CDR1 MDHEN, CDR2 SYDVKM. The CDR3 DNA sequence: TGTGCCAGCAGGGTCCCTGCAGGGGTGGACACTGAAGCTTTCTTT. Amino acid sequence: CASRVPAGVDTEAFF.

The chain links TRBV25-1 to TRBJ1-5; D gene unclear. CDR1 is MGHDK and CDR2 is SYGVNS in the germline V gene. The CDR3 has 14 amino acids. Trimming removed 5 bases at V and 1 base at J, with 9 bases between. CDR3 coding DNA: TGTGCCAGCAGTCCTTGGGAAAGCAATCAGCCCCAGCATTTT. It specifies CASSPWESNQPQHF.

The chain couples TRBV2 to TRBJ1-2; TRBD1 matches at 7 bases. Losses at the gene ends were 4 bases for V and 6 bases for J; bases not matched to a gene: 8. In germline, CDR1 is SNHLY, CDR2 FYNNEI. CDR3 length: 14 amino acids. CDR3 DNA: TGTGCCAGCAGTGTAATCGACAGGGCAGATGGCTACACCTTC. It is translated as CASSVIDRADGYTF.

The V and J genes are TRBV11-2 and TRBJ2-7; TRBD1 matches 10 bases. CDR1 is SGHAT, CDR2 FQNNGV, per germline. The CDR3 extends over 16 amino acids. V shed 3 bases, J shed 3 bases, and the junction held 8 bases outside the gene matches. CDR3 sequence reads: CASSFRQGAPYYEQYF. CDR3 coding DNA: TGTGCCAGCAGCTTCAGACAGGGGGCCCCCTACTACGAGCAGTACTTC. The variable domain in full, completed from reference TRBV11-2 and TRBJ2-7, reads EAGVAQSPRYKIIEKRQSVAFWCNPISGHATLYWYQQILGQGPKLLIQFQNNGVVDDSQLPKDRFSAERLKGVDSTLKIQPAKLEDSAVYLCASSFRQGAPYYEQYFGPGTRLTVT.

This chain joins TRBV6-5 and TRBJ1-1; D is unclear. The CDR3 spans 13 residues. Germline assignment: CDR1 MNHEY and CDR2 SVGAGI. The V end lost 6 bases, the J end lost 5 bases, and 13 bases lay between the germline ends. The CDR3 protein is CASSLGLGTEAFF. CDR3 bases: TGTGCCAGCAGCCTCGGCCTGGGGACTGAAGCTTTCTTT.

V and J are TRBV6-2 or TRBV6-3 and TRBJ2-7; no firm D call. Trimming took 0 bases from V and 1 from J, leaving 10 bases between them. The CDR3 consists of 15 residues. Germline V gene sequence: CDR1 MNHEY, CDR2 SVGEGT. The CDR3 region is CASSYSPRLSYEQYF. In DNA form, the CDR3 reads TGTGCCAGCAGTTACTCGCCCAGATTGTCCTACGAGCAGTACTTC.

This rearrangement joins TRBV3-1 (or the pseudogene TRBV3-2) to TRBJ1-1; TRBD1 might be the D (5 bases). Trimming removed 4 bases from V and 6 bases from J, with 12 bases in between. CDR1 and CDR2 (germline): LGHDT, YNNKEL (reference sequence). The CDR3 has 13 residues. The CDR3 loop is CASSPSWGAEAFF. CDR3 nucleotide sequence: TGTGCCAGCAGCCCCAGTTGGGGGGCTGAAGCTTTCTTT.

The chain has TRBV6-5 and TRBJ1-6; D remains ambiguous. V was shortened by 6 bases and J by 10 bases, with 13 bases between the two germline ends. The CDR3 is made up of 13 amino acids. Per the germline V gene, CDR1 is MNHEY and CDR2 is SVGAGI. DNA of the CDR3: TGTGCCAGCAGCCATGGGGTGGCCTCACCCCTCCACTTT. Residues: CASSHGVASPLHF.

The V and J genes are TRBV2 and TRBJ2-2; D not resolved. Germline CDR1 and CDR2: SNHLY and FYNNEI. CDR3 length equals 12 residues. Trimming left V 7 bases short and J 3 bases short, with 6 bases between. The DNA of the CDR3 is TGTGCCAGCACACCCGACACCGGGGAGCTGTTTTTT. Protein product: CASTPDTGELFF. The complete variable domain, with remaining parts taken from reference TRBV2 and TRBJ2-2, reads EPEVTQTPSHQVTQMGQEVILRCVPISNHLYFYWYRQILGQKVEFLVSFYNNEISEKSEIFDDQFSVERPDGSNFTLKIRSTKLEDSAMYFCASTPDTGELFFGEGSRLTVL.